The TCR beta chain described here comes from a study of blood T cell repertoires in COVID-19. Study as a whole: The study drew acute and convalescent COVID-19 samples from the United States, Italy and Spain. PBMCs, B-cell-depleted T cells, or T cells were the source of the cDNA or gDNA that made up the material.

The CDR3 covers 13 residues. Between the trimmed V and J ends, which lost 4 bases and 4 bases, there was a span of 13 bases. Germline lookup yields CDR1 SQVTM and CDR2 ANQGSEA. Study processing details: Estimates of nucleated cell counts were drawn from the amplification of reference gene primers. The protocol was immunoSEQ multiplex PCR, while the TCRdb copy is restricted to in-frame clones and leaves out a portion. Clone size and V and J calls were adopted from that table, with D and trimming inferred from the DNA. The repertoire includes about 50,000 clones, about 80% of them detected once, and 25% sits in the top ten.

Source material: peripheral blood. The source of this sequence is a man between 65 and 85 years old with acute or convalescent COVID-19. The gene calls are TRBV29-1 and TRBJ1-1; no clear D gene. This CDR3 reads CSVVGVAGTEAFF. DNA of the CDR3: TGCAGCGTTGTTGGAGTGGCTGGCACTGAAGCTTTCTTT.